The 17 T cell receptor beta chains presented below share a single source sample, sequenced in a study of T cell responses to AZD1222 COVID-19 vaccine. The data were produced by immunoSEQ multiplex PCR, yet TCRdb's version contains in-frame clones alone and is incomplete. This sample has 98,000 or so clones, with approximately 88% found just once. Sequencing was performed on peripheral blood, taken on day 0 of AZD1222 vaccination. Every receptor here comes from an adult in good health.

V is TRBV3-1 (or the pseudogene TRBV3-2) and J is TRBJ1-4, with D tentatively TRBD1 (6 bases). The V and J ends lost 5 bases and 7 bases respectively, with 14 bases between them. CDR3 size: 14 residues. CDR1 is LGHDT, CDR2 YNNKEL, per germline (reference sequence). CDR3 coding DNA: TGTGCCAGCAGCTCAAAGGGGGGGCGTGAAAAACTGTTTTTT. Translating gives CASSSKGGREKLFF.

The rearrangement joins TRBV9 to TRBJ2-3; D might be TRBD1 or TRBD2, each matching 5 bases. Germline CDR1 SGDLS, CDR2 YYNGEE. The CDR3 is 15 amino acids. V dropped 3 bases and J dropped 3 bases, with 14 bases sitting between them. The CDR3 DNA reads TGTGCCAGCAGCGCTGACTCTGGGGGTACAGATACGCAGTATTTT. It yields the protein CASSADSGGTDTQYF.

The chain carries TRBV7-2 and TRBJ2-7; D is perhaps TRBD2 (5 bases). Germline V lookup: CDR1 SGHTA, CDR2 FQGNSA. The CDR3 extends over 13 amino acids. Deletions cut 1 base from V and 5 bases from J, with 9 bases between. The CDR3: CASSLVYGDEQYF. The DNA for the CDR3 is TGTGCCAGCAGCTTAGTGTACGGGGACGAGCAGTACTTC.

J is TRBJ2-3 and V is TRBV7-3, with 7 bases lining up with TRBD2. Germline V lookup: CDR1 SGHTA, CDR2 FQGTGA. With 0 bases clipped from V and 2 bases from J, the junction kept 8 bases outside the gene matches. The CDR3 extends over 17 amino acids. The CDR3 nucleotides read TGTGCCAGCAGCTTAACGGGAGGGGTAAGGACCACAGATACGCAGTATTTT. Translation gives CASSLTGGVRTTDTQYF. Together with reference TRBV7-3 and TRBJ2-3, the CDR3 gives the full variable domain: GAGVSQTPSNKVTEKGKYVELRCDPISGHTALYWYRQSLGQGPEFLIYFQGTGAADDSGLPNDRFFAVRPEGSVSTLKIQRTERGDSAVYLCASSLTGGVRTTDTQYFGPGTRLTVL.

A single count supports this clone. The chain recombines TRBV7-2 with TRBJ1-2, with 7 bases fitting TRBD1. The CDR3 is 12 amino acids. V dropped 4 bases and J dropped 7; count of bases not matched to a gene: 3. Germline values: CDR1 SGHTA, CDR2 FQGNSA. The CDR3 nucleotides are TGTGCCAGCAGCTACGACAGGGTTGGCTACACCTTC. Amino acids: CASSYDRVGYTF.

The chain joins TRBV4-2 to TRBJ1-3; D might be TRBD1 (5 bases). CDR1 is LGHNA, CDR2 YNFKEQ, per germline. The CDR3 has 16 amino acids. V dropped 2 bases and J dropped 0 bases, with 11 bases sitting between them. This chain's CDR3 is CASSQSWGSSGNTIYF. The CDR3 DNA is TGTGCCAGCAGCCAATCGTGGGGGAGCTCTGGAAACACCATATATTTT.

The chain is built from TRBV28 and TRBJ2-1; TRBD2 matches at 8 bases. The CDR3 totals 14 residues. Trimming removed 5 bases from V and 4 bases from J; junction bases left unmatched: 4. Germline assignment: CDR1 MDHEN and CDR2 SYDVKM. The CDR3 bases are TGTGCCAGCAGTAGCAGCGGGGGTTACAATGAGCAGTTCTTC. It codes for CASSSSGGYNEQFF.

This clone was counted a single time. V usage is TRBV6-5 and J usage is TRBJ1-1, with D possibly TRBD1 on 5 matching bases. The germline V and J ends were trimmed by 9 bases and 8 bases, with 13 bases remaining between them. The CDR3 has 11 residues. Germline CDR1 MNHEY, CDR2 SVGAGI. The CDR3 sequence: CASRGAGEAFF. The CDR3 DNA reads TGTGCCAGTAGGGGAGCCGGGGAAGCTTTCTTT.

The chain couples TRBV2 to TRBJ1-2, with 8 bases lining up with TRBD1. With 6 bases clipped from V and 4 bases from J, the junction kept 7 bases outside the gene matches. This CDR3 is built from 14 residues. Germline V lookup: CDR1 SNHLY, CDR2 FYNNEI. CDR3 residues: CASSPWDRSYGYTF. The CDR3 nucleotides are TGTGCCAGCAGCCCGTGGGACAGGAGCTATGGCTACACCTTC.

The rearrangement links TRBV6-5 to TRBJ1-6; 7 nucleotides line up with TRBD1. This CDR3 contains 12 residues. Germline values: CDR1 MNHEY, CDR2 SVGAGI. V trimming: 8 bases; J trimming: 13 bases; junction bases outside the gene matches: 8. CDR3 nucleotide sequence: TGTGCCAGCCGAGCTCCGACAGGGCCCCTCCACTTT. Residues: CASRAPTGPLHF.

The chain carries TRBV28 and TRBJ1-5; the D gene is possibly TRBD1 (6 bases). The CDR3 consists of 15 residues. The germline V and J ends were trimmed by 3 bases and 3 bases, with 12 bases remaining between them. Germline CDR1 is MDHEN and CDR2 is SYDVKM. Here the CDR3 reads CASSLPAGVNQPQHF. The CDR3 bases are TGTGCCAGCAGTTTGCCGGCAGGGGTCAATCAGCCCCAGCATTTT.

This chain connects TRBV29-1 to TRBJ2-2; D is undetermined. This CDR3 has 13 residues. CDR1 and CDR2 (germline): SQVTM, ANQGSEA. The germline V and J ends were trimmed by 5 bases and 1 base, with 8 bases remaining between them. CDR3 nucleotides: TGCAGCGTTCGGGTTGGGAACACCGGGGAGCTGTTTTTT. Residues: CSVRVGNTGELFF.

The J gene is TRBJ1-3, the V gene TRBV7-8; no definite D call. CDR3 length equals 15 residues. Germline CDR1 reads SGHVS; CDR2 reads FQNEAQ. Trimming shortened V by 1 base and J by 10 bases, and 17 bases separated the two germline ends. The chain's CDR3 is CASSLGRFTGTTIYF. The DNA for the CDR3 is TGTGCCAGCAGCTTAGGCCGCTTCACCGGAACGACCATATATTTT. Based on the CDR3 plus reference TRBV7-8 and TRBJ1-3, the full variable domain is GAGVSQSPRYKVAKRGQDVALRCDPISGHVSLFWYQQALGQGPEFLTYFQNEAQLDKSGLPSDRFFAERPEGSVSTLKIQRTQQEDSAVYLCASSLGRFTGTTIYFGEGSWLTVV.

The chain joins TRBV7-9 to TRBJ1-6, with D tentatively TRBD1 (5 bases). V lost 0 bases and J lost 5, with 8 bases in between. Germline assignment: CDR1 SEHNR and CDR2 FQNEAQ (reference sequence). There are 15 residues in the CDR3. Written as DNA, the CDR3 is TGTGCCAGCAGCTTAGCAGGAGGGGATAATTCACCCCTCCACTTT. Amino acids: CASSLAGGDNSPLHF.

This chain links TRBV7-6 with TRBJ2-7, with no clear D. V shed 1 base and J shed 2 bases, with 15 bases lying between them. The CDR3 extends over 16 amino acids. Germline CDR1 SGHVS, CDR2 FNYEAQ. CDR3 amino acids: CASSLGIAPGPYEQYF. The CDR3 coding sequence is TGTGCCAGCAGCTTAGGGATAGCCCCGGGCCCCTACGAGCAGTACTTC. The full variable domain, its missing parts supplied by reference TRBV7-6 and TRBJ2-7, is GAGVSQSPRYKVTKRGQDVALRCDPISGHVSLYWYRQALGQGPEFLTYFNYEAQQDKSGLPNDRFSAERPEGSISTLTIQRTEQRDSAMYRCASSLGIAPGPYEQYFGPGTRLTVT.

The chain combines TRBV7-8 with TRBJ2-7, with D possibly being TRBD2 (6 bases). CDR1 and CDR2 from the germline V gene are SGHVS and FQNEAQ. Deletions cut 2 bases from V and 6 bases from J, with 17 bases between. The CDR3 is 15 residues long. CDR3 DNA sequence: TGTGCCAGCAGCTTAAGGGTGGACTCGGGGGTCGAGCAGTACTTC. Translation gives CASSLRVDSGVEQYF.

This clone was seen once. J is TRBJ1-4 and V is TRBV20-1; D is unclear. Trimming pared 4 bases from V and 0 bases from J, leaving 6 bases between. Germline CDR1 and CDR2: DFQATT and SNEGSKA (reference sequence). This CDR3 region has 13 residues. CDR3 DNA sequence: TGCAGTGCTACTGATTCAACTAATGAAAAACTGTTTTTT. Its protein is CSATDSTNEKLFF.